These 7 T cell receptor beta chains were all obtained from the same sample, sequenced in a study of CD8 T cells in ankylosing spondylitis. TCRdb passed the 5' RACE reads through MiXCR, listing each CDR3 protein once. Here the sample spans roughly 200,000 distinct CDR3 sequences, roughly 24% being singletons. Sample: blood, either unsorted or a sorted T cell fraction (not recorded which). These receptors came from a male donor with ankylosing spondylitis or in good health (not recorded which).

The chain employs TRBV6-5 and TRBJ2-7; D gene uncertain. The V gene's germline CDR1 is MNHEY and CDR2 SVGAGI. V gave up 0 bases and J gave up 3 bases, with 9 bases separating them. This CDR3 is 14 amino acids long. The CDR3 DNA sequence: TGTGCCAGCAGTTACTCGCCGAGTGGCTACGAGCAGTACTTC. Translated, it gives CASSYSPSGYEQYF.

In its sample, this clonotype was seen a few times. V and J are TRBV14 and TRBJ2-7; no firm D call. With 5 bases removed from V and 6 bases from J, the gap between germline ends came to 11 bases. Germline CDR1 is SGHDN and CDR2 is FVKESK. The CDR3 contains 12 residues. As DNA, the CDR3 is TGTGCCAGCAGCGCAGGAATCGGCGAGCAGTACTTC. This translates into CASSAGIGEQYF.

This clonotype was detected ten times or more. The chain employs TRBV5-1 and TRBJ2-3; the D gene is possibly TRBD1 (5 bases). The ends were cut back, 4 bases at V and 2 bases at J, with 14 bases in the middle. Germline V lookup: CDR1 SGHRS, CDR2 YFSETQ. The CDR3 loop spans 15 amino acids. CDR3 protein: CASSRDGAVTDTQYF. As DNA, the CDR3 is TGCGCCAGCAGCCGAGATGGGGCCGTCACAGATACGCAGTATTTT.

A few counts support this clonotype. This rearrangement joins TRBV10-3 to TRBJ2-1, with D possibly matching TRBD1 (7 bases). V lost 5 bases and J 7 bases, leaving 15 bases between the germline ends. The CDR3 sequence is 14 residues long. Germline values: CDR1 ENHRY, CDR2 SYGVKD. CDR3 residues: CAISPRDRDNEQFF. DNA for the CDR3: TGTGCCATCAGTCCGCGGGACAGAGATAATGAGCAGTTCTTC.

Only a few counts were recorded for this clonotype. The chain combines TRBV7-6 with TRBJ2-7; D could derive from TRBD1 or TRBD2 (7 bases each). This CDR3 is built from 15 residues. The germline V and J ends were trimmed by 2 bases and 0 bases, with 11 bases remaining between them. Per the germline V gene, CDR1 is SGHVS and CDR2 is FNYEAQ. This CDR3 reads CASSLQGGSSYEQYF. The CDR3 DNA follows: TGTGCCAGCAGCTTACAGGGGGGGAGCTCCTACGAGCAGTACTTC.

This sequence joins TRBV6-4 and TRBJ2-1; D unresolved. Trimming cost V 4 bases and J 0 bases, with 10 bases left between them. The CDR3 totals 15 residues. CDR1 is MRHNA and CDR2 is SNTAGT in the germline V gene. CDR3 amino acids: CASSVWDHSYNEQFF. CDR3 coding DNA: TGTGCCAGCAGTGTCTGGGATCACTCCTACAATGAGCAGTTCTTC.

The table lists this clonotype with a few counts. The gene calls are TRBV20-1 and TRBJ2-6, with D possibly TRBD2 on 6 matching bases. The CDR3 has 14 amino acids. CDR1 and CDR2 from the germline V gene are DFQATT and SNEGSKA (reference sequence). Trimming removed 6 bases from V and 0 bases from J, with 9 bases in between. The CDR3 region is CSAVDYSGANVLTF. CDR3 coding DNA: TGCAGTGCCGTGGACTACTCTGGGGCCAACGTCCTGACTTTC.